These T cell receptor beta chains were read from a single sample in a study of T cells after yellow fever vaccination. TCRdb itself ran the 5' RACE reads through MiXCR, one entry per CDR3 protein. The top ten hold 41% of the sample, which has 65,000 to 90,000 distinct CDR3 sequences, approximately 7.5% seen once. The sample here was CD8+ T cells sorted from PBMCs, taken on the day of the yellow fever booster vaccination. These receptor sequences come from a man aged 25-45 years who received the YFV17D yellow fever vaccine. Both conserved end residues are part of each CDR3. Each record gives: V gene, J gene, D gene, clone size, CDR3 protein, CDR3 DNA. The D gene is left open where the match is weak. Expanded clones are given a class, and other clones once, few, many or no size at all.

V gene: TRBV29-1
J gene: TRBJ1-2
D gene: NA
clone size: few
CDR3 protein: CSVDSREGYTF
CDR3 DNA: TGCAGCGTTGATTCCCGGGAAGGCTACACCTTC

V gene: TRBV11-1
J gene: TRBJ2-5
D gene: NA
clone size: few
CDR3 protein: CASSTSQGTHLREEQETQYF
CDR3 DNA: TGTGCCAGCAGCACGAGCCAGGGAACACACCTCCGGGAAGAACAAGAGACCCAGTACTTC

V gene: TRBV12-3/TRBV12-4
J gene: TRBJ2-1
D gene: TRBD2
clone size: NA
CDR3 protein: CASTPRLAEYNEQFF
CDR3 DNA: TGTGCCAGCACCCCGAGACTAGCGGAATACAATGAGCAGTTCTTC

V gene: TRBV4-3
J gene: TRBJ2-7
D gene: TRBD1
clone size: many
CDR3 protein: CASSPGTGDYEQYF
CDR3 DNA: TGCGCCAGCAGCCCCGGAACAGGGGACTACGAGCAGTACTTC

V gene: TRBV7-2
J gene: TRBJ2-4
D gene: NA
clone size: few
CDR3 protein: CASSLAAGNIQYF
CDR3 DNA: TGTGCCAGCAGCTTAGCGGCCGGGAACATTCAGTACTTC

V gene: TRBV7-9
J gene: TRBJ2-7
D gene: NA
clone size: many
CDR3 protein: CASSSGASSYEQYF
CDR3 DNA: TGTGCCAGCAGCTCGGGCGCCAGCTCCTACGAGCAGTACTTC

V gene: TRBV7-2
J gene: TRBJ1-2
D gene: NA
clone size: NA
CDR3 protein: CASRPYSGGNYGYTF
CDR3 DNA: TGTGCCAGCCGTCCCTATTCTGGGGGTAACTATGGCTACACCTTC

V gene: TRBV3-1
J gene: TRBJ2-2
D gene: TRBD2
clone size: many
CDR3 protein: CASSPGTSDTGELFF
CDR3 DNA: TGTGCCAGCAGCCCCGGGACTAGCGACACCGGGGAGCTGTTTTTT

V gene: TRBV29-1
J gene: TRBJ2-2
D gene: NA
clone size: many
CDR3 protein: CSVVSWESNTGELFF
CDR3 DNA: TGCAGCGTTGTGTCGTGGGAATCGAACACCGGGGAGCTGTTTTTT

V gene: TRBV7-8
J gene: TRBJ2-1
D gene: NA
clone size: few
CDR3 protein: CASSPGPNYNEQFF
CDR3 DNA: TGTGCCAGCAGCCCCGGGCCGAACTACAATGAGCAGTTCTTC

V gene: TRBV5-4
J gene: TRBJ2-5
D gene: NA
clone size: NA
CDR3 protein: CASSPDGFQETQYF
CDR3 DNA: TGTGCCAGCAGCCCAGATGGCTTTCAAGAGACCCAGTACTTC

V gene: TRBV29-1
J gene: TRBJ2-7
D gene: NA
clone size: few
CDR3 protein: CSVVQGSYEQYF
CDR3 DNA: TGCAGCGTTGTTCAGGGGTCCTACGAGCAGTACTTC

V gene: TRBV9
J gene: TRBJ2-2
D gene: TRBD2
clone size: NA
CDR3 protein: CASSYGLAKTGELFF
CDR3 DNA: TGTGCCAGCAGCTACGGACTAGCGAAAACCGGGGAGCTGTTTTTT

V gene: TRBV5-6
J gene: TRBJ1-1
D gene: NA
clone size: few
CDR3 protein: CASSLGETGLEAEAFF
CDR3 DNA: TGTGCCAGCAGCTTGGGAGAGACGGGGTTAGAGGCTGAAGCTTTCTTT

V gene: TRBV5-1
J gene: TRBJ2-1
D gene: TRBD1
clone size: NA
CDR3 protein: CASSTWTGNNEQFF
CDR3 DNA: TGCGCCAGCAGCACATGGACAGGGAACAATGAGCAGTTCTTC

V gene: TRBV12-3/TRBV12-4
J gene: TRBJ1-2
D gene: NA
clone size: NA
CDR3 protein: CASSRASGYTF
CDR3 DNA: TGTGCCAGCAGCCGGGCCTCGGGCTACACCTTC

V gene: TRBV6-5
J gene: TRBJ2-5
D gene: TRBD2
clone size: many
CDR3 protein: CASSYSRLAGGETQYF
CDR3 DNA: TGTGCCAGCAGTTACAGTAGGCTAGCGGGAGGGGAGACCCAGTACTTC

V gene: TRBV6-1
J gene: TRBJ2-7
D gene: NA
clone size: NA
CDR3 protein: CASSPRGGAFLQQYF
CDR3 DNA: TGTGCCAGCAGTCCTAGGGGAGGCGCCTTTCTTCAGCAGTACTTC

V gene: TRBV5-6
J gene: TRBJ2-4
D gene: TRBD1
clone size: NA
CDR3 protein: CASSLAVGTGAFFAKNIQYF
CDR3 DNA: TGTGCCAGCAGCTTGGCGGTCGGGACAGGGGCATTTTTTGCCAAAAACATTCAGTACTTC

V gene: TRBV28
J gene: TRBJ2-3
D gene: TRBD1
clone size: many
CDR3 protein: CASSSWTGSSTDTQYF
CDR3 DNA: TGTGCCAGCAGTTCCTGGACAGGTTCGAGCACAGATACGCAGTATTTT

V gene: TRBV7-9
J gene: TRBJ2-6
D gene: NA
clone size: NA
CDR3 protein: CASSLVSGANVLTF
CDR3 DNA: TGTGCCAGCAGCTTAGTAAGTGGGGCCAACGTCCTGACTTTC

V gene: TRBV15
J gene: TRBJ2-2
D gene: NA
clone size: NA
CDR3 protein: CATELSGTLNTGELFF
CDR3 DNA: TGTGCCACCGAACTTTCAGGGACTCTCAACACCGGGGAGCTGTTTTTT

V gene: TRBV7-9
J gene: TRBJ2-4
D gene: NA
clone size: few
CDR3 protein: CASSLEGAGVHIQYF
CDR3 DNA: TGTGCCAGCAGCTTAGAAGGGGCCGGGGTTCACATTCAGTACTTC

V gene: TRBV7-6
J gene: TRBJ2-7
D gene: NA
clone size: many
CDR3 protein: CASSLAEGAGGYEQYF
CDR3 DNA: TGTGCCAGCAGCTTAGCGGAGGGGGCGGGAGGCTACGAGCAGTACTTC

V gene: TRBV4-1
J gene: TRBJ2-4
D gene: NA
clone size: few
CDR3 protein: CASSQAPTTKNIQYF
CDR3 DNA: TGCGCCAGCAGCCAAGCGCCCACAACCAAAAACATTCAGTACTTC

V gene: TRBV5-1
J gene: TRBJ2-3
D gene: NA
clone size: few
CDR3 protein: CASSLWGQPSTDTQYF
CDR3 DNA: TGCGCCAGCAGCTTGTGGGGTCAGCCGAGCACAGATACGCAGTATTTT

V gene: TRBV5-1
J gene: TRBJ2-2
D gene: NA
clone size: NA
CDR3 protein: CASSSIDSTGELFF
CDR3 DNA: TGCGCCAGCAGCTCGATAGACAGCACCGGGGAGCTGTTTTTT

V gene: TRBV29-1
J gene: TRBJ2-7
D gene: NA
clone size: few
CDR3 protein: CSVPTWVRGRESYEQYF
CDR3 DNA: TGCAGCGTTCCCACATGGGTAAGGGGTAGGGAGAGCTACGAGCAGTACTTC

V gene: TRBV10-2
J gene: TRBJ1-1
D gene: TRBD1
clone size: many
CDR3 protein: CASRAGGIAEAFF
CDR3 DNA: TGCGCCAGCAGAGCAGGGGGGATCGCTGAAGCTTTCTTT

V gene: TRBV11-2
J gene: TRBJ2-3
D gene: TRBD1
clone size: many
CDR3 protein: CASSLGSGGTDTQYF
CDR3 DNA: TGTGCCAGCAGCTTAGGTTCAGGGGGAACAGATACGCAGTATTTT

V gene: TRBV5-1
J gene: TRBJ2-1
D gene: TRBD2
clone size: large
CDR3 protein: CASSLETSSYLRDEQFF
CDR3 DNA: TGCGCCAGCAGCCTAGAGACTAGCTCATATCTTAGGGATGAGCAGTTCTTC

V gene: TRBV7-4
J gene: TRBJ2-1
D gene: NA
clone size: few
CDR3 protein: CASSLVWTHYNEQFF
CDR3 DNA: TGTGCCAGCAGCTTAGTCTGGACTCATTACAATGAGCAGTTCTTC

V gene: TRBV5-1
J gene: TRBJ2-7
D gene: NA
clone size: NA
CDR3 protein: CASSLGTMSYEQYF
CDR3 DNA: TGCGCCAGCAGCTTAGGGACGATGTCCTACGAGCAGTACTTC

V gene: TRBV6-1
J gene: TRBJ2-1
D gene: TRBD2
clone size: NA
CDR3 protein: CASSEHASGAYNEQFF
CDR3 DNA: TGTGCCAGCAGTGAGCACGCTAGCGGGGCTTACAATGAGCAGTTCTTC

V gene: TRBV28
J gene: TRBJ2-7
D gene: NA
clone size: few
CDR3 protein: CASSPIGSRAYEQYF
CDR3 DNA: TGTGCCAGCAGTCCCATTGGGTCGAGAGCCTACGAGCAGTACTTC

V gene: TRBV3-1
J gene: TRBJ1-1
D gene: NA
clone size: many
CDR3 protein: CASSPGDLNTEAFF
CDR3 DNA: TGTGCCAGCAGCCCTGGGGACCTGAACACTGAAGCTTTCTTT

V gene: TRBV4-2
J gene: TRBJ2-2
D gene: TRBD2
clone size: NA
CDR3 protein: CASSPWASGVANTGELFF
CDR3 DNA: TGTGCCAGCAGCCCTTGGGCTAGCGGAGTCGCGAACACCGGGGAGCTGTTTTTT

V gene: TRBV7-2
J gene: TRBJ2-7
D gene: NA
clone size: few
CDR3 protein: CASSLVPGGEQYF
CDR3 DNA: TGTGCCAGCAGCTTAGTTCCCGGAGGCGAGCAGTACTTC

V gene: TRBV7-2
J gene: TRBJ2-3
D gene: NA
clone size: NA
CDR3 protein: CASSSDTQYF
CDR3 DNA: TGTGCCAGCAGCTCAGATACGCAGTATTTT

V gene: TRBV20-1
J gene: TRBJ2-1
D gene: TRBD2
clone size: many
CDR3 protein: CSARDPSGSSYNEQFF
CDR3 DNA: TGCAGTGCTAGAGACCCTAGCGGGAGCTCCTACAATGAGCAGTTCTTC

V gene: TRBV15
J gene: TRBJ1-4
D gene: NA
clone size: few
CDR3 protein: CATSPSLRDNEKLFF
CDR3 DNA: TGTGCCACCAGCCCATCGTTAAGGGATAATGAAAAACTGTTTTTT

V gene: TRBV27
J gene: TRBJ2-1
D gene: TRBD1
clone size: NA
CDR3 protein: CASSLRQGVHNEQFF
CDR3 DNA: TGTGCCAGCAGTTTACGGCAGGGGGTCCATAATGAGCAGTTCTTC

V gene: TRBV23-1
J gene: TRBJ2-7
D gene: NA
clone size: NA
CDR3 protein: CASSQQMREEQYF
CDR3 DNA: TGTGCCAGCAGTCAGCAGATGCGCGAGGAGCAGTACTTC

V gene: TRBV27
J gene: TRBJ2-2
D gene: NA
clone size: few
CDR3 protein: CASSLYPRINTGELFF
CDR3 DNA: TGTGCCAGCAGTTTATATCCGAGAATTAACACCGGGGAGCTGTTTTTT

V gene: TRBV3-1
J gene: TRBJ2-1
D gene: TRBD1
clone size: NA
CDR3 protein: CASTHRTGQSSYNEQFF
CDR3 DNA: TGTGCCAGCACCCACAGGACGGGACAGAGCTCCTACAATGAGCAGTTCTTC

V gene: TRBV3-1
J gene: TRBJ2-7
D gene: NA
clone size: few
CDR3 protein: CASSERDIYYEQYF
CDR3 DNA: TGTGCCAGCAGCGAGCGGGACATATACTACGAGCAGTACTTC

V gene: TRBV11-2
J gene: TRBJ2-3
D gene: TRBD1
clone size: NA
CDR3 protein: CAGSLGTGGRDTQYF
CDR3 DNA: TGTGCCGGCAGCTTAGGAACAGGGGGTAGAGATACGCAGTATTTT